A single sample is the source of the 10 T cell receptor beta chains below, sequenced in a study of T cell responses to AZD1222 COVID-19 vaccine. Produced via immunoSEQ multiplex PCR; TCRdb's table is partial and in-frame only. The sample lists about 75,000 clones; 88% were seen once. The sample here was peripheral blood, taken 28 days after the second dose of the MenACWY control vaccine. The receptors here all came from an adult who received the MenACWY meningococcal vaccine as a control.

CDR3 residues: CASSQRTGGSYNSPLHF. CDR3 bases: TGTGCCAGCAGCCAACGGACAGGGGGCTCCTATAATTCACCCCTCCACTTT. This sequence joins TRBV14 and TRBJ1-6, with TRBD1 matching over 10 bases. This CDR3 has 17 residues. Germline CDR1 reads SGHDN; CDR2 reads FVKESK. Losses at the gene ends were 2 bases for V and 0 bases for J; bases not matched to a gene: 1.

The chain employs TRBV20-1 and TRBJ2-1; maybe TRBD2 (6 bases). Trimming pared 6 bases from V and 12 bases from J, leaving 15 bases between. This CDR3 spans 11 amino acids. Germline assignment: CDR1 DFQATT and CDR2 SNEGSKA (reference sequence). The CDR3 nucleotides read TGCAGTGCCTCACTAGCCTTGGTGCAGTTCTTC. Translating it yields CSASLALVQFF.

The chain recombines TRBV30 with TRBJ1-5, with D possibly matching TRBD1 (5 bases). V was cut by 1 base and J by 7 bases, with 17 bases left in between. From germline, CDR1 is GTSNPN and CDR2 SVGIG (reference sequence). The CDR3 sequence is 15 residues long. The CDR3 region has the DNA TGTGCCTGGAGTGGGGTGGGACCAGTCGTGCAGCCCCAGCATTTT. As protein: CAWSGVGPVVQPQHF.

A word on this clone: A much more abundant neighbour one base away suggests this may be a read error. Other DNA sequences in the sample encode the same CDR3. The rearrangement links TRBV4-2 to TRBJ2-3; D is ambiguous. This CDR3 has 15 residues. CDR1 is LGHNA and CDR2 is YNFKEQ in the germline V gene. The CDR3 protein is CASSQDRLNTDTQYF. The DNA of the CDR3 is TGTGCCAGTAGCCAAGATAGGCTAAACACAGATACGCAGTATTTT.

V is TRBV15 and J is TRBJ2-2; 7 bases are a match to TRBD1. CDR1 LNHNV and CDR2 YYDKDF come from the germline V gene (reference sequence). This CDR3 contains 15 residues. Unmatched junction bases numbered 5, after V lost 3 bases and J lost 4 bases. CDR3 amino acids: CATSRGTEPTGELFF. CDR3 sequence (DNA): TGTGCCACCAGCAGGGGGACAGAACCCACCGGGGAGCTGTTTTTT.

The genes are TRBV11-1 and TRBJ2-7; TRBD1 matches at 7 bases. CDR3 length: 14 amino acids. Per the germline V gene, CDR1 is SGHAT and CDR2 is FQDESV (reference sequence). The trim removed 5 bases at V and 2 bases at J, leaving 6 bases unmatched. The CDR3 region has the DNA TGTGCCAGCAGCCCAGGGGGACATGCCTACGAGCAGTACTTC. This codes for CASSPGGHAYEQYF.

This clone was recorded once. The rearrangement links TRBV28 to TRBJ1-4; D ambiguous. CDR1 and CDR2 (germline): MDHEN, SYDVKM. This CDR3 spans 14 amino acids. The V end lost 4 bases, the J end lost 6 bases, and 12 bases lay between the germline ends. The chain's CDR3 is CASSSRRKDEKLFF. Written as DNA, the CDR3 is TGTGCCAGCAGTTCTAGACGGAAAGATGAAAAACTGTTTTTT.

This clone was observed once. This chain joins TRBV5-1 and TRBJ1-6, with a tentative D call TRBD1 (5 bases). From germline, CDR1 is SGHRS and CDR2 YFSETQ. The CDR3 totals 13 residues. Trimming removed 4 bases at V and 9 bases at J, with 11 bases between. The CDR3 here is CASSEGQLSPLHF. The CDR3 nucleotides read TGCGCCAGCAGCGAAGGACAACTTTCACCCCTCCACTTT.

The chain is built from TRBV11-2 and TRBJ1-6; possible D gene TRBD1, 5 bases. Trimming took 1 base from V and 10 from J, leaving 8 bases between them. Germline assignment: CDR1 SGHAT and CDR2 FQNNGV. CDR3 length: 13 residues. The CDR3 loop reads CASSLAGGSPLHF. CDR3 sequence (DNA): TGTGCCAGCAGCTTAGCGGGGGGATCACCCCTCCACTTT.

The chain has TRBV2 and TRBJ1-6; 8 nucleotides line up with TRBD1. V was clipped by 7 bases and J by 6 bases; unmatched bases: 8. Germline lookup yields CDR1 SNHLY and CDR2 FYNNEI. The CDR3 loop spans 15 amino acids. DNA for the CDR3: TGTGCCAGCACCCCGATAGGACAGGGTAATTCACCCCTCCACTTT. This sequence encodes CASTPIGQGNSPLHF.